Listed below are T cell receptor beta chains from one sample, sequenced in a study of control samples from healthy donors and cancer patients. Assay used: immunoSEQ multiplex PCR; TCRdb lists only in-frame clones, some missing. Here the sample spans roughly 170,000 clones, 85% to 95% being singletons. Sequencing was done on a sample of blood. The receptors shown here come from a man aged 18-30 years in good health. Each CDR3 is given with its conserved first and last residue. Size is omitted from some rows. Given values are once, few, many or a class for expanded clones.

J gene	V gene	clone size	CDR3 protein
TRBJ2-7	TRBV10-3	NA	CASSRDRGRSQYF
TRBJ1-3	TRBV9	NA	CASSAGASGNTIYF
TRBJ1-2	TRBV5-1	NA	CASSLDIGATNYGYTF
TRBJ2-3	TRBV10-1	NA	CASSSGDTQYF
TRBJ2-1	TRBV18	NA	CASSGGISYNEQFF
TRBJ1-1	TRBV19	NA	CASSRSNTEAFF
TRBJ1-1	TRBV12-3/TRBV12-4	NA	CASSLVSSGAFF
TRBJ1-6	TRBV6-5	NA	CAILPGTGDSPLHF
TRBJ1-4	TRBV5-1	few	CASRLGAQGALEKLFF
TRBJ2-3	TRBV11-2	NA	CASSPGVVGTDTQYF
TRBJ1-3	TRBV6-1	NA	CASSAATGSARRDTIYF
TRBJ2-1	TRBV27	NA	CASSLSLAGSYNEQFF
TRBJ2-7	TRBV23-1	once	CASSQMAGLKESYEQYF
TRBJ1-1	TRBV6-5	NA	CASRKVSEATEAFF
TRBJ1-2	TRBV5-1	NA	CASSPETVYGYTF
TRBJ1-5	TRBV10-3	few	CAISSSGGYQPQHF
TRBJ1-1	TRBV21-1	NA	CASSKAVGRDTEAFF
TRBJ1-1	TRBV5-1	NA	CASSWVSTGVNTEAFF
TRBJ2-4	TRBV13	NA	CASSSLAGEQYF
TRBJ1-1	TRBV5-1	NA	CASSLAVGSNTEAFF
TRBJ2-2	TRBV18	NA	CASSPNEGELFF
TRBJ1-2	TRBV29-1	NA	CSVPLQGHYGYTF
TRBJ2-7	TRBV28	NA	CASSFSLAALSYEQYF
TRBJ1-5	TRBV24-1	NA	CATSDPGPGNQPQHF
TRBJ2-1	TRBV24-1	NA	CATGSQGTGDEQFF
TRBJ2-1	TRBV11-2	NA	CASSLGPLSYNEQFF
TRBJ1-2	TRBV15	NA	CATSSLDRGYDPNGYTF
TRBJ2-6	TRBV19	NA	CASSKASGANVLTF
TRBJ1-6	TRBV7-2	NA	CASSYAGTENSPLHF
TRBJ2-7	TRBV27	NA	CASSLRDSRSYEQYF
TRBJ2-1	TRBV12-3/TRBV12-4	once	CASSLAEEQFF
TRBJ2-4	TRBV9	NA	CASSLGTAQNIQYF
TRBJ1-1	TRBV28	once	CASSLGQEAFF
TRBJ2-3	TRBV6-6	NA	CASSYSGRQRTDTQYF
TRBJ2-7	TRBV19	NA	CASRGEGTYEQYF
TRBJ2-6	TRBV23-1	NA	CASSPLGGQGSAGANVLTF
TRBJ2-1	TRBV30	NA	CAWSVLRADNEQFF
TRBJ1-5	TRBV6-4	NA	CARFGTGGRKPQHF